These T cell receptor beta chains were read from a single sample in a study of Ad26.COV2.S vaccination and SARS-CoV-2 variants. The data were produced by immunoSEQ multiplex PCR, yet TCRdb's version contains in-frame clones alone and is incomplete. The sample comprises some 250,000 clones, 70% to 90% of which are singletons, and about 10% rests with the top ten. The specimen comprised peripheral blood, sampled in a trial of Ad26.COV2.S vaccine versus placebo. These receptors were obtained from a person aged 18-65 years who received the Ad26.COV2.S COVID-19 vaccine or a placebo. Each CDR3 is given with its conserved first and last residue. The order of the fields is CDR3 DNA, CDR3 protein, clone size, J gene, V gene, D gene. A D gene is named only where the DNA matches it firmly. Clone size, where shown, is once, few, many, or a class for clones that have expanded.

DNA: TGCGCCAGCAGCCAGCCCGACAGGGAAAATGAAAAACTGTTTTTT
CDR3: CASSQPDRENEKLFF
size: -
J: TRBJ1-4
V: TRBV4-1
D: TRBD1

DNA: TGTGCCAGTAGTATGATCCAGGGCAGCGGGGAGCTGTTTTTT
CDR3: CASSMIQGSGELFF
size: -
J: TRBJ2-2
V: TRBV19
D: -

DNA: TGTGCCAGCAGTTCAAATGAGCAGTACTTC
CDR3: CASSSNEQYF
size: once
J: TRBJ2-7
V: TRBV28
D: -

DNA: TGTGCCATCAGTGAGTCGGTAGGGGTCCCTGGCTACACCTTC
CDR3: CAISESVGVPGYTF
size: -
J: TRBJ1-2
V: TRBV10-3
D: -

DNA: TGCGCCAGCAGCCACCTCGGGACAGGGGGGGTAAATGGTATGAACACTGAAGCTTTCTTT
CDR3: CASSHLGTGGVNGMNTEAFF
size: -
J: TRBJ1-1
V: TRBV4-1
D: TRBD1

DNA: TGTGCCAGCAGCCGGGGACTAGCGGGAGTATACGAGCAGTACTTC
CDR3: CASSRGLAGVYEQYF
size: -
J: TRBJ2-7
V: TRBV5-5
D: TRBD2

DNA: TGTGCCAGCAGCCAACTGACGAATGTGGGCCTTTTTTTC
CDR3: CASSQLTNVGLFF
size: medium-sized
J: TRBJ2-7
V: TRBV14
D: -

DNA: TGTGCCAGCAGCCCCCCTCGAAGGGGTGAAAAACTGTTTTTT
CDR3: CASSPPRRGEKLFF
size: -
J: TRBJ1-4
V: TRBV28
D: -

DNA: TGTGCCACCAGTGATGGACAAGGGAGGACCCAGTACTTC
CDR3: CATSDGQGRTQYF
size: once
J: TRBJ2-5
V: TRBV24-1
D: -

DNA: TGTGCCAGCAGTCTAGGACAGACCATCTATGGCTACACCTTC
CDR3: CASSLGQTIYGYTF
size: -
J: TRBJ1-2
V: TRBV28
D: -

DNA: TGTGCCAGCTCGCGAAATACAGGGGCAGGAAACACCATATATTTT
CDR3: CASSRNTGAGNTIYF
size: many
J: TRBJ1-3
V: TRBV18
D: TRBD1

DNA: TGTGCCAGCAGCCGAGGGGCCGGACTCACAGATACGCAGTATTTT
CDR3: CASSRGAGLTDTQYF
size: -
J: TRBJ2-3
V: TRBV5-5
D: -

DNA: TGTGCCAGCAGTTTAGGAGCGGGGAGCTCCTACAATGAGCAGTTCTTC
CDR3: CASSLGAGSSYNEQFF
size: -
J: TRBJ2-1
V: TRBV6-6
D: TRBD2

DNA: TGTGCCAGCAGTGCGGACAACGAGCAGTACTTC
CDR3: CASSADNEQYF
size: -
J: TRBJ2-7
V: TRBV2
D: -

DNA: TGTGCCAGCAGTTTAACGTCTGTAGGGAGCAATCAGCCCCAGCATTTT
CDR3: CASSLTSVGSNQPQHF
size: -
J: TRBJ1-5
V: TRBV11-2
D: -